The text below deals with one T cell receptor beta chain. Random hexamers were used to reverse transcribe an amount of about 0.45 to 1 ug RNA. immunoSEQ multiplex PCR amplified TCR beta CDR3 across 54 Vbeta, 13 Jbeta. TCRdb passed the immunoSEQ multiplex PCR reads through MiXCR, listing each CDR3 protein once. Among approximately 180,000 distinct CDR3 sequences listed, 90% to 96% were seen once. The study used treatment-naive patients who had stable or active relapsing-remitting disease as multiple sclerosis controls. TEMRA cells were FACS-enriched and CD8+ and CD4+ T cells negatively isolated. This record belongs to a study of CD8 T cells in Susac syndrome. The germline V gene encodes CDR1 DFQATT and CDR2 SNEGSKA (reference sequence). There are 15 residues in the CDR3. Trimming removed 3 bases from V and 4 bases from J, with 18 bases in between.

The rearrangement links TRBV20-1 to TRBJ2-5; tentative D call: TRBD1 (5 bases). The specimen was CD4+ T cells from PBMCs. This TCR came from a human donor with multiple sclerosis. Here the CDR3 DNA reads TGCAGTGCTAGGGTCGGTACGTTGGGGCGAGAGACCCAGTACTTC. Translated, it gives CSARVGTLGRETQYF.